This T cell receptor (beta chain) derives from a study of blood T cell repertoires in COVID-19. With 2 bases clipped from V and 1 base from J, the junction kept 14 bases outside the gene matches. This CDR3 comprises 20 residues. Germline CDR1 reads SGDLS; CDR2 reads YYNGEE. Measured with immunoSEQ multiplex PCR; TCRdb has only the in-frame clones, and not every one. The repertoire holds over 130,000 clones, 84% seen once, with approximately 4% in the top ten. The sequence was obtained from a man aged 50 or older in a cohort exposed to, infected with or recovered from COVID-19 (not recorded which). The sequencing sample was made of PBMCs or T cells enriched from blood (not recorded which). V gene TRBV9 combines with J gene TRBJ2-6, with 8 bases identical to TRBD2. DNA for the CDR3: TGTGCCAGCAGCGTCCGACGACAACGACGGGAGGGATCTGGGGCCAACGTCCTGACTTTC. The encoded protein is CASSVRRQRREGSGANVLTF. Supplemented by reference TRBV9 and TRBJ2-6, the full variable domain reads DSGVTQTPKHLITATGQRVTLRCSPRSGDLSVYWYQQSLDQGLQFLIQYYNGEERAKGNILERFSAQQFPDLHSELNLSSLELGDSALYFCASSVRRQRREGSGANVLTFGAGSRLTVL.